The clone carrying this T cell receptor (beta chain) has just a few counts. Its antigen remains unknown. The CDR3 totals 17 residues. The data were obtained in a study of T cells after yellow fever vaccination. Study conclusions and caveats: CD4 and CD8 compartments shared a small share of clonotypes, likely from convergent recombination. Re-detected after boosting: most primary clones, about 96% of CD4 and less than 90% of CD8. FACS-sorted repertoires might harbor abundant contaminating clonotypes from the bulk population.

Synthesis of TCR cDNA relied on 5'RACE template switching, which attached a universal primer site and UMIs. Via MiXCR, TCRdb re-called the 5' RACE reads, giving one row per CDR3 protein. There are 200,000 to 250,000 distinct CDR3 sequences in the sample; around 7% occur only once, and roughly 0.9% lies in the top ten. The chain combines TRBV21-1 with TRBJ2-2; the table gives TRBD1 as D, unverified against the DNA. TRBV21-1 is tagged as a pseudogene. Specimen: CD4+ T cells sorted from PBMCs, collected 15 days after the yellow fever booster vaccination. This sequence originates from a man under 40 who received the YFV17D yellow fever vaccine. CDR3 sequence reads: CASSPGRGCRSTGELFF. The CDR3, as DNA: TGTGCCAGCAGTCCGGGGCGGGGCTGCCGCTCCACCGGGGAGCTGTTTTTT.